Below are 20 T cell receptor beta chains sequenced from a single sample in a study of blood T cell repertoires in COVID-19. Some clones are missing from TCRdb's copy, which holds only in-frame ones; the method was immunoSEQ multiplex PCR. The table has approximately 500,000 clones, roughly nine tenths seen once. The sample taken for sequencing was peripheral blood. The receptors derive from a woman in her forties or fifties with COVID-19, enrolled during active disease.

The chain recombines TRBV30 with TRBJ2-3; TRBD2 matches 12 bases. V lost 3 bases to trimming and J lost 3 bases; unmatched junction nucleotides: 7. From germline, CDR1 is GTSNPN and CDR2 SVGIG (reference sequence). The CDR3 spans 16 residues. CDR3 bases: TGTGCCTGGAGGGTTCTCGGGACTAGCGGGACAGATACGCAGTATTTT. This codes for CAWRVLGTSGTDTQYF.

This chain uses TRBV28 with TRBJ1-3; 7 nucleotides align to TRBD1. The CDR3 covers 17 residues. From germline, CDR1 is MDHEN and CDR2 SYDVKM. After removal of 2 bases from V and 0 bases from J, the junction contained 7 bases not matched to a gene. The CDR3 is CASSLAQGGYSGNTIYF. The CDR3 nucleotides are TGTGCCAGCAGTTTAGCCCAGGGGGGCTACTCTGGAAACACCATATATTTT.

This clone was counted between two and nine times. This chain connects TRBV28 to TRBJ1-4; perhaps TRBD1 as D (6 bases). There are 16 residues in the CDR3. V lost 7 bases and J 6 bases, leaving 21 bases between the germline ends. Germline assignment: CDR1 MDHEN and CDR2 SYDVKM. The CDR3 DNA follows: TGTGCCAGCATTCACCGGGACATCCAAGGGGATGAAAAACTGTTTTTT. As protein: CASIHRDIQGDEKLFF.

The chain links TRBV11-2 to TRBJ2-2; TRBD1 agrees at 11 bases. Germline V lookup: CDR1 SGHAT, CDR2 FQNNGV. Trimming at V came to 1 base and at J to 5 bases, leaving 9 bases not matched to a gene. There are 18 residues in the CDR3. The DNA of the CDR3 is TGTGCCAGCAGCTTAGTCCTAGGACAGGGGGCCTGGACCGGGGAGCTGTTTTTT. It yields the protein CASSLVLGQGAWTGELFF.

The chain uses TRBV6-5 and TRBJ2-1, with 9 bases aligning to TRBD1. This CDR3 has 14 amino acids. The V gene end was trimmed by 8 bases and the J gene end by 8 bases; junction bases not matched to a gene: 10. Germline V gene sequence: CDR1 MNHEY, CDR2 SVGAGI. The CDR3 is CASRTGGSVDEQFF. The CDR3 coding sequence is TGTGCCAGCCGTACAGGGGGCTCAGTGGATGAGCAGTTCTTC.

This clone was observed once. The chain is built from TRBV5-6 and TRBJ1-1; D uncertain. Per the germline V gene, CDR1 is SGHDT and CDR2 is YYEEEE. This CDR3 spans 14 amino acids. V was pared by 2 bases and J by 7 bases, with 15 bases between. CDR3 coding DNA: TGTGCCAGCAGCTTAATCCGAATCACCGGTGAAGCTTTCTTT. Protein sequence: CASSLIRITGEAFF.

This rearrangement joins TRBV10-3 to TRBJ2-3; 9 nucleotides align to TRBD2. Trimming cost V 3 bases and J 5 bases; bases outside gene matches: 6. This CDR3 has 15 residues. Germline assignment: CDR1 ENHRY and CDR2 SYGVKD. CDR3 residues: CAISDVSGGRDTQYF. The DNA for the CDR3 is TGTGCCATCAGTGACGTTAGCGGGGGACGAGATACGCAGTATTTT.

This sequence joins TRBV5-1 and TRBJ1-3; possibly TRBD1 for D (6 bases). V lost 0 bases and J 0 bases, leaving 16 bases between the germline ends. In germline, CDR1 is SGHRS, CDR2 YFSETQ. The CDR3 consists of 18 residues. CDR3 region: CASSLEIQGTSSGNTIYF. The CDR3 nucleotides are TGCGCCAGCAGCTTGGAGATCCAGGGGACGAGCTCTGGAAACACCATATATTTT. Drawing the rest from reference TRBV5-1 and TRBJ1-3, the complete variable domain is KAGVTQTPRYLIKTRGQQVTLSCSPISGHRSVSWYQQTPGQGLQFLFEYFSETQRNKGNFPGRFSGRQFSNSRSEMNVSTLELGDSALYLCASSLEIQGTSSGNTIYFGEGSWLTVV.

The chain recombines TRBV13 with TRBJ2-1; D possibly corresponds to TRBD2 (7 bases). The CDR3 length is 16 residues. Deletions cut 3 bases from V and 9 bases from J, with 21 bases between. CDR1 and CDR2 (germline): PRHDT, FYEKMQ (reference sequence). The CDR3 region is CASSFSAGAPLSEQFF. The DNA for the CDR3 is TGTGCCAGCAGCTTCTCTGCGGGGGCCCCCTTAAGTGAGCAGTTCTTC.

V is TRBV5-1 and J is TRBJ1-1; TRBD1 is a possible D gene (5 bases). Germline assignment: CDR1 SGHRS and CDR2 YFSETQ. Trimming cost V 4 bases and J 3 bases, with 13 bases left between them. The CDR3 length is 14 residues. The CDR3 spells CASSPFREYTEAFF. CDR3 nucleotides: TGCGCCAGCAGCCCCTTCAGGGAATACACTGAAGCTTTCTTT.

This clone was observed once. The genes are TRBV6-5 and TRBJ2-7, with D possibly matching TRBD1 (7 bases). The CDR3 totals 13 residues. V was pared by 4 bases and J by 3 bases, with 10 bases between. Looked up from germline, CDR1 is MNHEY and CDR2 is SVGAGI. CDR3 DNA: TGTGCCAGCAGTTCAGGGGGGTACTACGAGCAGTACTTC. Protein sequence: CASSSGGYYEQYF.

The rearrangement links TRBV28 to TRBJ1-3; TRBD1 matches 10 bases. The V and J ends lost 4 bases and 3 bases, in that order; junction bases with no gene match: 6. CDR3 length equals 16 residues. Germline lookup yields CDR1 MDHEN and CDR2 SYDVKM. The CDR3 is CASSSTGTGVGNTIYF. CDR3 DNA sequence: TGTGCCAGCAGTTCGACCGGGACAGGGGTTGGAAACACCATATATTTT.

The CDR3 loop is CASSELLRNSGVQFF. The CDR3 coding sequence is TGTGCCAGCAGTGAACTCCTCCGGAATTCGGGTGTGCAGTTCTTC. This chain uses TRBV6-1 with TRBJ2-1; the D is unclear. The V gene lost 2 bases and the J gene lost 12 bases, with 20 bases spanning the gap. The CDR3 loop spans 15 amino acids. Germline V lookup: CDR1 MNHNS, CDR2 SASEGT.

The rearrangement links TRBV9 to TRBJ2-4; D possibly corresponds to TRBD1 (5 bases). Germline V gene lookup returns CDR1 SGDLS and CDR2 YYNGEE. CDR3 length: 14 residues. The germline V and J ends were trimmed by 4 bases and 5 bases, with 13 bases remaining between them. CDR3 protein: CASSKGRVENIQYF. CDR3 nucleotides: TGTGCCAGCAGCAAAGGCAGGGTCGAAAACATTCAGTACTTC. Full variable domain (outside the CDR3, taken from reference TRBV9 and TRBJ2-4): DSGVTQTPKHLITATGQRVTLRCSPRSGDLSVYWYQQSLDQGLQFLIQYYNGEERAKGNILERFSAQQFPDLHSELNLSSLELGDSALYFCASSKGRVENIQYFGAGTRLSVL.

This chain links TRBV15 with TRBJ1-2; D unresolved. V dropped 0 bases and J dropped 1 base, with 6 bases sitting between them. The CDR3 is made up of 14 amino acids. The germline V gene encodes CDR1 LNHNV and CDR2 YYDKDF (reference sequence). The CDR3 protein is CATSRDLVNYGYTF. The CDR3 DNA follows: TGTGCCACCAGCAGAGATCTAGTTAACTATGGCTACACCTTC.

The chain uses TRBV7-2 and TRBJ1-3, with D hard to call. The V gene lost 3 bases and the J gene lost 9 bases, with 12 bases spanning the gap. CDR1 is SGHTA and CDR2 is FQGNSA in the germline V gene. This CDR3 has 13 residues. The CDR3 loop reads CASSLPPWSTIYF. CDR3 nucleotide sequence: TGTGCCAGCAGCTTGCCCCCGTGGAGCACCATATATTTT.

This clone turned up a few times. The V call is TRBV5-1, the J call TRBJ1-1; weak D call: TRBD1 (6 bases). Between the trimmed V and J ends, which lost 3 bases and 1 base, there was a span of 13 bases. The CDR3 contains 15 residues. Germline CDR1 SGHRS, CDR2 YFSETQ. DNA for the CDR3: TGCGCCAGCAGCTCAGGGGACGGGAAGAACACTGAAGCTTTCTTT. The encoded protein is CASSSGDGKNTEAFF.

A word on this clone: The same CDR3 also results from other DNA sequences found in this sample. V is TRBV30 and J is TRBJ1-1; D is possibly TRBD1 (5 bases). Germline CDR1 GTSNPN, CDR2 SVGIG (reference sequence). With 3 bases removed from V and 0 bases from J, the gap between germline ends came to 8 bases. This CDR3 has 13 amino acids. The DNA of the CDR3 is TGTGCCTGGAGCGCACAGGTGAACACTGAAGCTTTCTTT. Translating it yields CAWSAQVNTEAFF.

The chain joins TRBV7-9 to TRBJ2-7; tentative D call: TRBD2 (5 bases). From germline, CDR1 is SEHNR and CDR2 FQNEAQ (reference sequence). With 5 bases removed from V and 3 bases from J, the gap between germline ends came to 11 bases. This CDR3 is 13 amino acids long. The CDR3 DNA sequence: TGTGCCAGCAGCCGGGGTAACCGCTACGAGCAGTACTTC. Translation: CASSRGNRYEQYF.

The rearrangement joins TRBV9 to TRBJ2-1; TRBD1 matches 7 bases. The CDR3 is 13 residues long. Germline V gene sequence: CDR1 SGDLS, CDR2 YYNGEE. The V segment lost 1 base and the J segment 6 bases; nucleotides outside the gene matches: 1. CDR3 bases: TGTGCCAGCAGCGTAAACAGGGGCAATGAGCAGTTCTTC. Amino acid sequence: CASSVNRGNEQFF.